Presented here are 11 T cell receptor beta chains from one specimen sequenced in a study of OX40 agonist ivuxolimab in advanced cancers. The table came from immunoSEQ multiplex PCR; TCRdb's copy has only in-frame clones and leaves some out. The table lists roughly 60,000 clones, 91% of them singletons, with 1.5% to 2% in the top ten. Sequenced here: CD4+ or CD8+ T cells sorted from blood, sampled in a trial of the OX40 agonist ivuxolimab. The receptors were sampled from an adult with an advanced solid tumor such as melanoma, head and neck, liver or kidney cancer.

V gene TRBV28 combines with J gene TRBJ1-5; TRBD1 is a possible D gene (6 bases). The V gene's germline CDR1 is MDHEN and CDR2 SYDVKM. The germline V and J ends were trimmed by 2 bases and 3 bases, with 20 bases remaining between them. CDR3 length: 18 residues. This CDR3 is CASSLGLGRGLNNQPQHF. CDR3 nucleotides: TGTGCCAGCAGTTTAGGGCTGGGCAGGGGTTTAAACAATCAGCCCCAGCATTTT.

V usage is TRBV28 and J usage is TRBJ2-5, with 9 bases fitting TRBD1. Trimming cost V 5 bases and J 3 bases; bases outside gene matches: 7. The CDR3 totals 15 residues. The germline V gene encodes CDR1 MDHEN and CDR2 SYDVKM. The DNA of the CDR3 is TGTGCCAGCAGTGTTCCGGGACAGGGTAAAGAGACCCAGTACTTC. It is translated as CASSVPGQGKETQYF.

The chain joins TRBV5-1 to TRBJ2-3; 8 bases are a match to TRBD2. The CDR3 sequence is 16 residues long. Germline values: CDR1 SGHRS, CDR2 YFSETQ. V lost 0 bases to trimming and J lost 3 bases; unmatched junction nucleotides: 6. CDR3 residues: CASSLEGSGTTDTQYF. The CDR3 DNA is TGCGCCAGCAGCTTGGAGGGTAGCGGGACGACAGATACGCAGTATTTT.

This chain joins TRBV28 and TRBJ1-6, with 7 bases identical to TRBD1. This CDR3 has 16 amino acids. The germline V gene has CDR1 MDHEN and CDR2 SYDVKM. V lost 2 bases to trimming and J lost 5 bases; unmatched junction nucleotides: 6. The CDR3 coding sequence is TGTGCCAGCAGTTTACAGGGGGGTATGGATAATTCACCCCTCCACTTT. This gives the protein CASSLQGGMDNSPLHF.

The chain uses TRBV27 and TRBJ1-2, with 7 bases matching TRBD1. CDR3 size: 17 residues. CDR1 and CDR2 (germline): MNHEY, SMNVEV (reference sequence). V gave up 2 bases and J gave up 4 bases; unmatched junction bases: 13. The CDR3 protein is CASSLTPPTGTFYGYTF. The DNA of the CDR3 is TGTGCCAGCAGTTTAACACCTCCGACAGGGACGTTCTATGGCTACACCTTC.

The V gene is TRBV6-1, the J gene TRBJ1-2; 9 positions agree with TRBD1. Germline V gives CDR1 MNHNS, CDR2 SASEGT. The CDR3 is 14 residues long. The junction had 7 bases not matched to a gene; V was cut back by 5 bases and J by 6 bases. The CDR3 here is CASSNNRGLDGYTF. CDR3 DNA sequence: TGTGCCAGCAGTAACAACAGGGGGCTGGATGGCTACACCTTC.

The J gene is TRBJ2-2, the V gene TRBV10-3; possibly TRBD2 for D (5 bases). The CDR3 has 14 amino acids. V lost 10 bases to trimming and J lost 4 bases, with 16 bases between them. The germline V gene has CDR1 ENHRY and CDR2 SYGVKD. The CDR3 DNA is TGTGCCACCCAATCGCTGGGGAGCACCGGGGAGCTGTTTTTT. It yields the protein CATQSLGSTGELFF.

The V call is TRBV2, the J call TRBJ2-3; D call uncertain. V gave up 3 bases and J gave up 2 bases, with 9 bases separating them. Germline V gene data show CDR1 as SNHLY and CDR2 as FYNNEI. The CDR3 extends over 14 amino acids. The CDR3 coding sequence is TGTGCCAGCAGTGAGGCAGGTCTCACAGATACGCAGTATTTT. This sequence encodes CASSEAGLTDTQYF.

The rearrangement links TRBV18 to TRBJ2-3; 7 bases agree with TRBD2. V lost 3 bases and J lost 3; bases outside the gene matches: 9. Looked up from germline, CDR1 is KGHSH and CDR2 is LQKENI. The CDR3 runs to 16 residues. This chain's CDR3 is CASSPRLGSGTDTQYF. The CDR3 DNA follows: TGTGCCAGCTCACCTCGACTTGGTAGCGGGACAGATACGCAGTATTTT.

The chain employs TRBV28 and TRBJ2-7, with 9 nucleotides matching TRBD1. The CDR3 extends over 14 amino acids. V was pared by 2 bases and J by 1 base, with 0 bases of the junction left unmatched. CDR1 and CDR2 from the germline V gene are MDHEN and SYDVKM. DNA for the CDR3: TGTGCCAGCAGTTTAGGGACAGGGTCCTACGAGCAGTACTTC. Its protein product is CASSLGTGSYEQYF.

Regarding this clone: Other DNA sequences in the same sample also yield this CDR3. The CDR3 sequence: CASSPGTSGTYEQYF. The CDR3, as DNA: TGTGCCAGCTCACCAGGGACTAGCGGAACCTACGAGCAGTACTTC. This sequence joins TRBV18 and TRBJ2-7, with 11 nucleotides matching TRBD2. CDR3 length: 15 amino acids. CDR1 and CDR2 from the germline V gene are KGHSH and LQKENI. Trimming removed 2 bases from V and 2 bases from J; junction bases left unmatched: 2.